Listed below are T cell receptor beta chains from one sample, sequenced in a study of blood T cell repertoires in COVID-19. The repertoire was sequenced with immunoSEQ multiplex PCR; TCRdb's copy has only in-frame clones and lacks some. The repertoire holds about 110,000 clones, approximately 80% seen once, with 7% to 9% in the top ten. Sequences were obtained from peripheral blood. The origin of the receptors is a woman aged 80 or older with active or convalescent COVID-19. Each CDR3 is given with its conserved first and last residue. The D gene is left open where the match is weak. Size tells how often a clone was seen (once, few, many) or the class of an expanded clone, and some rows leave it out.

TRBJ1-5,.,TRBV28,TRBD1,CASNDRVRNQPQHF,TGTGCCAGCAACGACAGGGTACGAAATCAGCCCCAGCATTTT
TRBJ1-2,.,TRBV28,.,CASSLTPDYGYTF,TGTGCCAGCAGTTTAACACCAGACTATGGCTACACCTTC
TRBJ2-3,.,TRBV19,TRBD2,CASSKAGGPRTDTQYF,TGTGCCAGTAGTAAAGCGGGAGGGCCGCGAACAGATACGCAGTATTTT
TRBJ2-1,.,TRBV27,.,CASSGLNNNEQFF,TGTGCCAGCAGTGGACTTAATAACAATGAGCAGTTCTTC
TRBJ2-5,once,TRBV6-1,TRBD1,CASSDTGGSETQYF,TGTGCCAGCAGTGACACAGGGGGCTCAGAGACCCAGTACTTC
TRBJ2-3,.,TRBV7-9,TRBD1,CASSTRQGGSTDTQYF,TGTGCCAGCAGCACCCGACAGGGGGGGAGCACAGATACGCAGTATTTT
TRBJ2-1,once,TRBV3-1/TRBV3-2,TRBD2,CASSRGRSSGKYNEQFF,TGTGCCAGCAGCCGCGGGCGCTCGAGCGGGAAGTACAATGAGCAGTTCTTC
TRBJ2-7,.,TRBV28,TRBD1,CASSGQGLVF,TGTGCCAGCAGTGGACAGGGATTGGTCTTC
TRBJ2-1,once,TRBV5-1,TRBD2,CASSQGLAGGYEQFF,TGCGCCAGCAGCCAAGGACTAGCGGGAGGATATGAGCAGTTCTTC
TRBJ2-5,.,TRBV28,TRBD1,CASGRTGPETQYF,TGTGCCAGCGGACGGACAGGGCCAGAGACCCAGTACTTC
TRBJ2-2,.,TRBV28,TRBD1,CASSFAGGETGELFF,TGTGCCAGCAGTTTTGCAGGGGGTGAAACCGGGGAGCTGTTTTTT
TRBJ2-2,.,TRBV3-1/TRBV3-2,TRBD2,CASSQEGGRGTGELFF,TGTGCCAGCAGCCAAGAAGGCGGGAGGGGAACCGGGGAGCTGTTTTTT
TRBJ2-2,.,TRBV9,.,CASSAGQMNTGELFF,TGTGCCAGCAGCGCCGGACAGATGAACACCGGGGAGCTGTTTTTT
TRBJ2-2,few,TRBV3-1/TRBV3-2,TRBD2,CASSQPSGSKAGELFF,TGTGCCAGCAGCCAACCTAGCGGGAGTAAGGCCGGGGAGCTGTTTTTT
TRBJ2-2,.,TRBV3-1/TRBV3-2,TRBD1,CASTGRGGNTGELFF,TGTGCCAGCACCGGAAGAGGGGGCAACACCGGGGAGCTGTTTTTT
TRBJ2-7,.,TRBV19,.,CASRSGLGSLDEQYF,TGTGCCAGTAGATCAGGGTTGGGGTCGCTTGACGAGCAGTACTTC